This TCR beta chain comes out of a study of T cells in Graves' hyperthyroidism and ophthalmopathy. This clonotype has more than one count but fewer than ten. Amplification yielded TCR beta CDR3 regions, with RNA transcripts as the source. A first-round RT-PCR of the TCR CDR3 used the HTBI primer set. TCRdb recomputed calls from the multiplex PCR reads with MiXCR, one row per CDR3 protein. The profile shows roughly 300,000 distinct CDR3 sequences, roughly 21% of them singletons. The CDR3 totals 13 residues. The V end was cut by 6 bases, the J end by 6 bases, with 13 bases between. The sample consisted of blood. This clonotype was obtained from a woman between 45 and 60 years old with Graves' hyperthyroidism. The chain recombines TRBV12-3 or TRBV12-4 with TRBJ2-3, with D tentatively TRBD2 (7 bases). In DNA form, the CDR3 reads TGTGCCAGCAGGTACGGGGGGCTCGATACGCAGTATTTT. Translation gives CASRYGGLDTQYF.